These 25 T cell receptor beta chains came from one sample sequenced in a study of cytomegalovirus exposure and HLA in healthy donors. Produced via immunoSEQ multiplex PCR; TCRdb's table is partial and in-frame only. The sample records 150,000 to 200,000 clones, more than 75% being singletons. Sequences were obtained from PBMCs. The origin of the receptors is a man between 18 and 29 years old in good health and CMV-seronegative.

The chain links TRBV28 to TRBJ1-1; D perhaps matches TRBD1 (6 bases). From germline, CDR1 is MDHEN and CDR2 SYDVKM. The CDR3 length is 11 residues. V lost 8 bases, J lost 4 bases, and 8 bases lay in between. The CDR3 loop is CASAGVTEAFF. CDR3 nucleotide sequence: TGTGCCAGCGCAGGGGTCACTGAAGCTTTCTTT.

The chain employs TRBV7-2 and TRBJ2-3; 9 bases match TRBD2. CDR1 is SGHTA, CDR2 FQGNSA, per germline. Germline trimming cut 3 bases from V and 4 bases from J; bases unmatched to any gene: 8. This CDR3 has 16 amino acids. The CDR3 coding sequence is TGTGCCAGCAGCTTGAGGGGCGGGAGGGCCGCAGATACGCAGTATTTT. It codes for CASSLRGGRAADTQYF.

The chain employs TRBV7-9 and TRBJ1-1, with TRBD1 matching over 9 bases. Germline V CDR1 and CDR2: SEHNR, FQNEAQ (reference sequence). The ends lost 5 bases at V and 10 bases at J; junction bases unmatched: 8. CDR3 length: 13 residues. The CDR3 nucleotides read TGTGCCAGCAGCCCAACGGGACAGGGTGCAGCTTTCTTT. This codes for CASSPTGQGAAFF.

This rearrangement joins TRBV4-1 to TRBJ1-4, with D possibly matching TRBD1 (6 bases). The CDR3 length is 13 residues. Trimming shortened V by 8 bases and J by 8 bases, and 15 bases separated the two germline ends. CDR1 MGHRA and CDR2 YSYEKL come from the germline V gene. This chain's CDR3 is CASFTGHLEKLFF. The CDR3 coding sequence is TGCGCCAGCTTTACGGGACATCTGGAAAAACTGTTTTTT.

The rearrangement joins TRBV18 to TRBJ2-6; possible D gene TRBD1, 7 bases. This CDR3 has 17 amino acids. The germline gives CDR1 KGHSH, CDR2 LQKENI. V was cut by 10 bases and J by 0 bases, with 19 bases left in between. As DNA, the CDR3 is TGTGCCACCAGGGGGGACAGCGCAGACTCTGGGGCCAACGTCCTGACTTTC. Its protein product is CATRGDSADSGANVLTF.

This chain uses TRBV14 with TRBJ2-1; D is unresolved. The V end lost 2 bases, the J end lost 3 bases, and 8 bases lay between the germline ends. Germline CDR1 is SGHDN and CDR2 is FVKESK. The CDR3 totals 14 residues. The CDR3 nucleotides read TGTGCCAGCAGCCAACGAGTGAGCTACAATGAGCAGTTCTTC. The encoded protein is CASSQRVSYNEQFF.

This clone was picked up a small number of times. The chain has TRBV7-9 and TRBJ2-1; 8 bases are shared with TRBD1. Germline CDR1 SEHNR, CDR2 FQNEAQ (reference sequence). This CDR3 is 14 amino acids long. V trimming: 9 bases; J trimming: 2 bases; junction bases outside the gene matches: 6. The CDR3 region is CASTDRGPYNEQFF. Written as DNA, the CDR3 is TGTGCCAGTACAGACAGGGGTCCCTACAATGAGCAGTTCTTC. Full variable domain (outside the CDR3, taken from reference TRBV7-9 and TRBJ2-1): DTGVSQNPRHKITKRGQNVTFRCDPISEHNRLYWYRQTLGQGPEFLTYFQNEAQLEKSRLLSDRFSAERPKGSFSTLEIQRTEQGDSAMYLCASTDRGPYNEQFFGPGTRLTVL.

This clone was found a few times. This chain joins TRBV7-8 and TRBJ1-1; D is unclear. V lost 1 base, J lost 1 base, and 7 bases lay in between. This CDR3 is built from 14 residues. Germline V gene sequence: CDR1 SGHVS, CDR2 FQNEAQ. The CDR3 DNA follows: TGTGCCAGCAGCTTAGGACATCCGAACACTGAAGCTTTCTTT. It translates to CASSLGHPNTEAFF.

The chain couples TRBV28 to TRBJ2-7, with 9 bases matching TRBD2. Germline lookup yields CDR1 MDHEN and CDR2 SYDVKM. The V gene end was trimmed by 4 bases and the J gene end by 6 bases; junction bases not matched to a gene: 7. The CDR3 is 14 amino acids. The chain's CDR3 is CASSSQREVREQYF. The CDR3 DNA reads TGTGCCAGCAGTTCCCAGCGGGAGGTACGCGAGCAGTACTTC.

The rearrangement joins TRBV28 to TRBJ1-3; 7 bases map to TRBD1. V lost 2 bases and J lost 0; bases outside the gene matches: 7. CDR3 size: 17 residues. CDR1 and CDR2 (germline): MDHEN, SYDVKM. CDR3 nucleotide sequence: TGTGCCAGCAGTTTAGGGTCGTGGGACAGCTCTGGAAACACCATATATTTT. This sequence encodes CASSLGSWDSSGNTIYF.

The chain uses TRBV6-5 and TRBJ2-7; 10 bases fit TRBD2. The junction had 6 bases not matched to a gene; V was cut back by 6 bases and J by 4 bases. The CDR3 has 14 residues. CDR1 and CDR2 (germline): MNHEY, SVGAGI. Here the CDR3 DNA reads TGTGCCAGCAGCATGCGGACTAGCGGATACGAGCAGTACTTC. Encoded protein: CASSMRTSGYEQYF.

This clone is a singleton in its sample. The V call is TRBV30, the J call TRBJ2-7, with D possibly TRBD1 on 5 matching bases. CDR3 length: 13 residues. CDR1 is GTSNPN and CDR2 is SVGIG in the germline V gene (reference sequence). The V end lost 1 base, the J end lost 6 bases, and 13 bases lay between the germline ends. CDR3 in DNA: TGTGCCTGGAGTGGCCAGGGCGGTTCCGAGCAGTACGTC. Translated: CAWSGQGGSEQYV.

The chain employs TRBV5-4 and TRBJ2-7, with TRBD1 matching 10 bases. Germline V lookup: CDR1 SGHNT, CDR2 YYREEE (reference sequence). Unmatched junction bases numbered 9, after V lost 4 bases and J lost 5 bases. CDR3 length: 15 residues. CDR3 sequence reads: CASSDDRDRGDEQYF. DNA for the CDR3: TGTGCCAGCAGCGACGACCGGGACAGGGGTGACGAGCAGTACTTC.

The chain has TRBV18 and TRBJ2-7, with TRBD2 as a possible D gene (6 bases). The CDR3 is 14 residues long. Looked up from germline, CDR1 is KGHSH and CDR2 is LQKENI. Between the trimmed V and J ends, which lost 4 bases and 7 bases, there was a span of 17 bases. The CDR3 DNA reads as TGTGCCAGCTCACTAGCGGACGAGGGATATGAGCAGTACTTC. Its translation is CASSLADEGYEQYF.

Only one count was recorded for this clone. The chain couples TRBV5-1 to TRBJ1-1; no definite D call. Germline CDR1 and CDR2: SGHRS and YFSETQ. This CDR3 region has 14 residues. Trimming stripped 4 bases from V and 6 bases from J, with 16 bases between. The CDR3 sequence: CASSPTARDPEAFF. The DNA for the CDR3 is TGCGCCAGCAGCCCGACCGCACGGGATCCTGAAGCTTTCTTT. Based on the CDR3 plus reference TRBV5-1 and TRBJ1-1, the full variable domain is KAGVTQTPRYLIKTRGQQVTLSCSPISGHRSVSWYQQTPGQGLQFLFEYFSETQRNKGNFPGRFSGRQFSNSRSEMNVSTLELGDSALYLCASSPTARDPEAFFGQGTRLTVV.

The genes are TRBV10-3 and TRBJ1-1; D possibly corresponds to TRBD1 (5 bases). The CDR3 totals 14 residues. Trimming cost V 6 bases and J 5 bases, with 16 bases left between them. Germline CDR1 ENHRY, CDR2 SYGVKD. The CDR3 nucleotides are TGTGCCATCAGGATTGACAGTTTGGGAACTGAAGCTTTCTTT. The encoded protein is CAIRIDSLGTEAFF.

V gene TRBV28 combines with J gene TRBJ1-2; D is ambiguous. CDR3 length: 14 residues. Germline assignment: CDR1 MDHEN and CDR2 SYDVKM. The V and J ends lost 1 base and 3 bases respectively, with 9 bases between them. The CDR3 reads CASSLYRGDYGYTF. The CDR3 region has the DNA TGTGCCAGCAGTTTATACCGGGGTGACTATGGCTACACCTTC.

The chain employs TRBV28 and TRBJ2-7; D is perhaps TRBD1 (5 bases). The CDR3 spans 13 residues. V was pared by 3 bases and J by 7 bases, with 13 bases between. The germline V gene encodes CDR1 MDHEN and CDR2 SYDVKM. The CDR3 region has the DNA TGTGCCAGCAGTTTGCCTCCGCAGGGAGAGCAGTACTTC. It specifies CASSLPPQGEQYF.

Worth noting for this clone: A much bigger clone sits one base away, suggesting this may be a read error. The chain employs TRBV11-3 and TRBJ1-1, with D unclear. CDR3 size: 13 residues. The germline gives CDR1 SGHNT, CDR2 YENEEA. V was clipped by 3 bases and J by 0 bases, with 5 bases between them. The CDR3 loop is CASSFSVNTEAFF. DNA of the CDR3: TGTGCCAGCAGCTTCTCGGTGAACACTGAAGCTTTCTTT.

V gene TRBV29-1 combines with J gene TRBJ2-6; tentative D call: TRBD1 (6 bases). Trimming took 6 bases from V and 2 from J, leaving 14 bases between them. The CDR3 consists of 15 residues. Per the germline V gene, CDR1 is SQVTM and CDR2 is ANQGSEA. The CDR3 DNA reads TGCAGCGTGGGGAAAGGGACAACTGGGGCCAACGTCCTGACTTTC. This encodes CSVGKGTTGANVLTF.

The chain recombines TRBV7-2 with TRBJ2-1, with TRBD1 as a possible D gene (6 bases). The CDR3 totals 16 residues. In germline, CDR1 is SGHTA, CDR2 FQGNSA. Trimming left V 5 bases short and J 3 bases short, with 17 bases between. The CDR3 nucleotides read TGTGCCAGCAGCCTGACCTCCGGGACACTCTACAATGAGCAGTTCTTC. Residues: CASSLTSGTLYNEQFF. Variable domain in full (rest from reference TRBV7-2 and TRBJ2-1): GAGVSQSPSNKVTEKGKDVELRCDPISGHTALYWYRQSLGQGLEFLIYFQGNSAPDKSGLPSDRFSAERTGGSVSTLTIQRTQQEDSAVYLCASSLTSGTLYNEQFFGPGTRLTVL.

Only one count was recorded for this clone. The rearrangement uses TRBV7-8 and TRBJ2-1, with D tentatively TRBD1 (6 bases). CDR3 size: 17 residues. Trimming took off 0 bases at V and 2 bases at J, with 14 bases between the two ends. The germline V gene has CDR1 SGHVS and CDR2 FQNEAQ. CDR3 in DNA: TGTGCCAGCAGCTTAGCGACGTACAGGGTGGCCTACAATGAGCAGTTCTTC. Protein: CASSLATYRVAYNEQFF. The full variable domain, completed using reference TRBV7-8 and TRBJ2-1, is GAGVSQSPRYKVAKRGQDVALRCDPISGHVSLFWYQQALGQGPEFLTYFQNEAQLDKSGLPSDRFFAERPEGSVSTLKIQRTQQEDSAVYLCASSLATYRVAYNEQFFGPGTRLTVL.

The J gene is TRBJ1-2, the V gene TRBV20-1; D call uncertain. V lost 6 bases and J 4 bases, leaving 9 bases between the germline ends. Germline V CDR1 and CDR2: DFQATT, SNEGSKA (reference sequence). This CDR3 is 11 amino acids long. The chain's CDR3 is CSATTVYGYTF. The CDR3 bases are TGCAGTGCCACAACCGTCTATGGCTACACCTTC.

This clone was picked up a small number of times. This chain joins TRBV7-9 and TRBJ1-1, with 7 nucleotides matching TRBD1. Germline lookup yields CDR1 SEHNR and CDR2 FQNEAQ (reference sequence). The CDR3 contains 14 residues. J gave up 11 bases and V 5 bases, and 14 bases lay outside the gene matches. The CDR3 loop is CASSLRDSLVGAFF. In DNA, the CDR3 is TGTGCCAGCAGCCTGAGGGACAGCTTGGTGGGGGCTTTCTTT.

This rearrangement joins TRBV11-2 to TRBJ2-3; maybe TRBD1 (6 bases). Trimming stripped 6 bases from V and 2 bases from J, with 12 bases between. Germline CDR1 and CDR2: SGHAT and FQNNGV. This CDR3 has 14 amino acids. The CDR3 is CASSGGYPTDTQYF. CDR3 DNA sequence: TGTGCCAGCAGTGGGGGCTACCCCACAGATACGCAGTATTTT.